The 32 T cell receptor beta chains below were found in one sample sequenced in a study of blood T cells in healthy people across ages. Then a second PCR, running about 6 to 12 cycles, was carried out with a sample-barcoded 5' primer and a J-beta primer mix. From the 5' RACE reads, TCRdb called clonotypes with MiXCR, one entry per CDR3 protein. This table has about 930,000 distinct CDR3 sequences, 29% appearing once. The same data also went into a second study, on T cells of mothers and their children.

Specimen: blood. These receptors originate from a woman in her 40s in good health.

In this sample, this clonotype turned up many times. This chain uses TRBV12-3 or TRBV12-4 with TRBJ1-2; D gene uncertain. This CDR3 has 12 amino acids. Trimming took 5 bases from V and 4 from J, leaving 8 bases between them. The CDR3 is CASSPSGYGYTF. The CDR3 DNA is TGTGCCAGCAGTCCGTCCGGCTATGGCTACACCTTC.

There are many counts of this clonotype. Compared with germline, one end of the junction differs, possibly owing to a read error. The chain combines TRBV20-1 with TRBJ2-7; a weak D match, TRBD1 (5 bases). The J call may be wrong; the DNA end is better matched by TRBJ2-5. The CDR3 length is 13 residues. Germline V CDR1 and CDR2: DFQATT, SNEGSKA (reference sequence). CDR3 DNA sequence: TGCGGTGCTAGAGATCAGGGCGGAGTGACCCAGTACTTC. Protein product: CGARDQGGVTQYF.

This clonotype was counted ten times or more. This chain connects TRBV4-1 to TRBJ1-1; 9 bases are shared with TRBD1. The CDR3 is 16 amino acids. Germline V gene data show CDR1 as MGHRA and CDR2 as YSYEKL. V trimming: 0 bases; J trimming: 2 bases; junction bases outside the gene matches: 4. The DNA for the CDR3 is TGCGCCAGCAGCCAAGATACAGGGGGCATCAACACTGAAGCTTTCTTT. Translated, it gives CASSQDTGGINTEAFF.

The rearrangement uses TRBV6-6 and TRBJ1-5; a possible D gene is TRBD1 (5 bases). The V gene's germline CDR1 is MNHNY and CDR2 SVGAGI (reference sequence). The V gene lost 2 bases and the J gene lost 4 bases, with 18 bases spanning the gap. This CDR3 region has 17 residues. The CDR3 spells CASSYPGSSRGNQPQHF. DNA for the CDR3: TGTGCCAGCAGTTACCCAGGGTCTAGCCGGGGGAATCAGCCCCAGCATTTT.

With respect to this clonotype: A junction boundary mismatches the germline segment, possibly from a read error. The gene calls are TRBV20-1 and TRBJ1-1; D not certain. Germline V lookup: CDR1 DFQATT, CDR2 SNEGSKA (reference sequence). There are 14 residues in the CDR3. The DNA of the CDR3 is TGCAGTGCCAGAGGCCATACGGGGTGCGCTGAAGCTTTCTTT. Its translation is CSARGHTGCAEAFF.

This clonotype was seen only a few times. The J gene is TRBJ1-4, the V gene TRBV5-1; weak D call: TRBD1 (5 bases). Germline CDR1 reads SGHRS; CDR2 reads YFSETQ. The ends were cut back, 0 bases at V and 3 bases at J, with 12 bases in the middle. CDR3 length: 16 residues. In DNA form, the CDR3 reads TGCGCCAGCAGCTTGGTCCCGCAGGGCTCTAATGAAAAACTGTTTTTT. Its translation is CASSLVPQGSNEKLFF.

This clonotype came up a few times. The rearrangement uses TRBV7-2 and TRBJ2-1; D perhaps matches TRBD1 (6 bases). V shed 5 bases and J shed 4 bases, with 15 bases lying between them. This CDR3 is built from 15 residues. From germline, CDR1 is SGHTA and CDR2 FQGNSA. In nucleotides, the CDR3 is TGTGCCAGCAGCCTACAGGGTGGGATTTACAATGAGCAGTTCTTC. This encodes CASSLQGGIYNEQFF.

This clonotype was seen once. The J gene is TRBJ1-5, the V gene TRBV6-5; D remains ambiguous. The CDR3 is made up of 15 amino acids. Germline CDR1 reads MNHEY; CDR2 reads SVGAGI. Deletions cut 0 bases from V and 2 bases from J, with 8 bases between. CDR3: CASSYSGSGNQPQHF. The CDR3 DNA sequence: TGTGCCAGCAGTTACTCGGGGTCGGGCAATCAGCCCCAGCATTTT.

The genes are TRBV12-3 or TRBV12-4 and TRBJ2-3; possible D gene TRBD2, 5 bases. The CDR3 has 12 amino acids. V lost 6 bases and J lost 5, with 9 bases in between. CDR3 residues: CASRFGGDTQYF. The CDR3 DNA follows: TGTGCCAGCAGATTCGGAGGAGATACGCAGTATTTT.

This sequence joins TRBV6-5 and TRBJ1-1, with D perhaps TRBD1 (6 bases). The V gene lost 7 bases and the J gene lost 3 bases, with 6 bases spanning the gap. The CDR3 is made up of 11 amino acids. From germline, CDR1 is MNHEY and CDR2 SVGAGI. Written as DNA, the CDR3 is TGTGCCAGCAAGGGGGACACTGAAGCTTTCTTT. This sequence encodes CASKGDTEAFF.

As regards this clonotype: With a much larger clone just one base away, this may be a read error. The J gene is TRBJ2-3, the V gene TRBV4-2; unclear D gene. The CDR3 runs to 13 residues. Looked up from germline, CDR1 is LGHNA and CDR2 is YNFKEQ. As DNA, the CDR3 is TGTGCCAGCAGCCAAGTAAGCAAAGATACGCAGTATTTT. This codes for CASSQVSKDTQYF.

This clonotype was recorded many times. The chain recombines TRBV4-2 with TRBJ2-1; D possibly corresponds to TRBD1 (5 bases). This CDR3 contains 15 residues. Trimming removed 0 bases from V and 5 bases from J, with 11 bases in between. The germline V gene has CDR1 LGHNA and CDR2 YNFKEQ. The CDR3 bases are TGTGCCAGCAGCCAAGAGTTAAGGGGCCACAATGAGCAGTTCTTC. It specifies CASSQELRGHNEQFF.

This chain links TRBV7-6 with TRBJ2-1; tentatively, D is TRBD2 (6 bases). The end of the DNA aligns better with TRBJ2-7, so the J call may be wrong. Germline values: CDR1 SGHVS, CDR2 FNYEAQ. CDR3 length: 15 residues. CDR3 coding DNA: TGTGCCAGCAGCTTAGTAGCGGACTCCTACAATGAGCAGTACTTC. Its protein product is CASSLVADSYNEQYF.

This clonotype was seen many times. The chain combines TRBV6-5 with TRBJ2-7; 10 bases align to TRBD1. Germline values: CDR1 MNHEY, CDR2 SVGAGI. V was pared by 3 bases and J by 3 bases, with 11 bases of the junction left unmatched. This CDR3 has 17 amino acids. In DNA form, the CDR3 reads TGTGCCAGCAGTTATCTTCCCAGGACAGGGGGATACTACGAGCAGTACTTC. Protein: CASSYLPRTGGYYEQYF.

The table lists this clonotype with a few counts. This chain links TRBV24-1 with TRBJ2-7; 9 positions match TRBD1. With V trimmed by 3 bases and J by 6 bases, 8 bases remained unmatched. This CDR3 is 15 amino acids long. Germline V CDR1 and CDR2: KGHDR, SFDVKD. The CDR3 protein is CATSDPQGTGTEQYF. In nucleotides, the CDR3 is TGTGCCACCAGTGATCCCCAAGGGACAGGGACCGAGCAGTACTTC.

The CDR3 DNA sequence: TGCGCCAGCAGCTGGGGCGGGACAGGATCTACTGAAGCTTTCTTT. Residues: CASSWGGTGSTEAFF. V gene TRBV5-1 combines with J gene TRBJ1-1; 8 bases map to TRBD1. With 3 bases clipped from V and 5 bases from J, the junction kept 9 bases outside the gene matches. The CDR3 sequence is 15 residues long. Per germline, CDR1 SGHRS and CDR2 YFSETQ.

About this clonotype: This clone may be a read error of a much larger clone one base away. The J gene is TRBJ1-5, the V gene TRBV20-1; D unclear. The germline V gene has CDR1 DFQATT and CDR2 SNEGSKA (reference sequence). The CDR3 is made up of 12 amino acids. The CDR3 nucleotides are TGCAGTGCTAGTTATAGCAGTCAGCCCCAGCATTTT. This sequence encodes CSASYSSQPQHF.

This chain uses TRBV7-2 with TRBJ2-5; D perhaps matches TRBD2 (6 bases). V shed 5 bases and J shed 4 bases, with 14 bases lying between them. CDR3 length: 14 amino acids. CDR1 SGHTA and CDR2 FQGNSA come from the germline V gene. CDR3: CASSRGLNAETQYF. The CDR3 DNA is TGTGCCAGCAGCAGGGGACTCAATGCAGAGACCCAGTACTTC. The variable domain in full, completed from reference TRBV7-2 and TRBJ2-5, reads GAGVSQSPSNKVTEKGKDVELRCDPISGHTALYWYRQSLGQGLEFLIYFQGNSAPDKSGLPSDRFSAERTGGSVSTLTIQRTQQEDSAVYLCASSRGLNAETQYFGPGTRLLVL.

About this clonotype itself: The junction does not match germline at one end; this may be a read error. This CDR3 is CAISEAGLGDQPLHF. CDR3 sequence (DNA): TGTGCCATCAGTGAAGCAGGGCTGGGTGATCAGCCCCTGCATTTT. V and J are TRBV10-3 and TRBJ1-5; D possibly corresponds to TRBD1 (5 bases). Germline V gene data show CDR1 as ENHRY and CDR2 as SYGVKD. This CDR3 contains 15 residues.

At least ten counts were recorded for this clonotype. The rearrangement links TRBV5-1 to TRBJ2-7, with D perhaps TRBD1 or TRBD2 (5 bases each). Trimming cost V 3 bases and J 1 base, with 17 bases left between them. Germline V gene lookup returns CDR1 SGHRS and CDR2 YFSETQ. The CDR3 is 16 residues long. The CDR3 DNA sequence: TGCGCCAGCAGCTATGAACCGGGGCATAGTTCCTACGAGCAGTACTTC. Amino acids: CASSYEPGHSSYEQYF.

This clonotype appeared many times. V is TRBV20-1 and J is TRBJ1-2; 7 positions match TRBD1. CDR1 and CDR2 from the germline V gene are DFQATT and SNEGSKA (reference sequence). Trimming cost V 0 bases and J 6 bases; bases outside gene matches: 10. The CDR3 is 15 residues long. CDR3 loop: CSARDSQGVVNGYTF. CDR3 nucleotides: TGCAGTGCTAGAGATTCGCAGGGGGTGGTAAATGGCTACACCTTC.

This rearrangement joins TRBV3-1 to TRBJ2-5; D uncertain. CDR1 and CDR2 (germline): LGHDT, YNNKEL (reference sequence). The CDR3 totals 13 residues. Trimming pared 1 base from V and 11 bases from J, leaving 14 bases between. This CDR3 is CASSQGPGLAQYF. The DNA of the CDR3 is TGTGCCAGCAGCCAAGGTCCAGGCTTGGCGCAGTACTTC.

Only a few counts were recorded for this clonotype. The rearrangement uses TRBV24-1 and TRBJ2-1; tentatively, D is TRBD1 (5 bases). Deletions cut 6 bases from V and 5 bases from J, with 22 bases between. The CDR3 runs to 17 residues. CDR1 and CDR2 from the germline V gene are KGHDR and SFDVKD. The CDR3 here is CATSLSYTGLGHNEQFF. The CDR3 DNA reads as TGTGCCACCAGTTTATCCTACACAGGTTTGGGGCACAATGAGCAGTTCTTC.

Details on this clonotype: A much larger clonotype is one base distant, so this may be a read error. The V call is TRBV5-1, the J call TRBJ2-1, with 15 bases that match TRBD2. The CDR3 extends over 18 amino acids. The germline CDR1 and CDR2 sequences are SGHRS and YFSETQ. Written as DNA, the CDR3 is TGCGCCAGCAAGGCGGGACTAGCGGGGGGCGCAACCTACAATGAGCGGTTCTTC. It is translated as CASKAGLAGGATYNERFF.

There are a few counts of this clonotype. Germline is not matched at one junction end, which may reflect a read error. This rearrangement joins TRBV4-2 to TRBJ2-5; D is possibly TRBD1 or TRBD2 (6 bases each). The CDR3 extends over 14 amino acids. In germline, CDR1 is LGHNA, CDR2 YNFKEQ. The DNA for the CDR3 is TGTACCAGCAGCCAAGAAACAGGGTCGGGAGAGCAGTACTTC. This codes for CTSSQETGSGEQYF.

The sample holds many counts of this clonotype. The chain links TRBV12-3 or TRBV12-4 to TRBJ2-5; D not resolved. V was pared by 5 bases and J by 5 bases, with 12 bases between. This CDR3 is built from 13 residues. CDR3 sequence reads: CASSTAIGETQYF. In nucleotides, the CDR3 is TGTGCCAGCAGTACGGCGATTGGGGAGACCCAGTACTTC.

The chain has TRBV5-1 and TRBJ2-6; possibly TRBD1 for D (5 bases). Looked up from germline, CDR1 is SGHRS and CDR2 is YFSETQ. The CDR3 spans 15 residues. V was pared by 0 bases and J by 3 bases, with 7 bases between. CDR3 DNA sequence: TGCGCCAGCAGCTTGGCGACAGTTGGGGCCAACGTCCTGACTTTC. Its translation is CASSLATVGANVLTF.

This clonotype showed up just a few times. V gene TRBV3-1 combines with J gene TRBJ2-1; D is perhaps TRBD2 (6 bases). Trimming removed 4 bases at V and 9 bases at J, with 16 bases between. Germline V gene data show CDR1 as LGHDT and CDR2 as YNNKEL (reference sequence). The length of the CDR3 is 14 residues. Here the CDR3 reads CASSRTDAGGEQFF. The CDR3 region has the DNA TGTGCCAGCAGCCGTACGGATGCCGGGGGTGAGCAGTTCTTC.

In the case of this clonotype: Germline and junction disagree at one end, which may indicate a read error. The chain couples TRBV5-1 to TRBJ1-6, with TRBD1 matching 9 bases. CDR1 SGHRS and CDR2 YFSETQ come from the germline V gene. The CDR3 is 14 amino acids. DNA for the CDR3: TGCGCCGGCAGCCTGGGACAGGGCGATTCACCCCTCCACTTT. As protein: CAGSLGQGDSPLHF.

Only one count was recorded for this clonotype. The chain combines TRBV12-3 or TRBV12-4 with TRBJ2-3; 9 bases fit TRBD1. The CDR3 has 15 amino acids. V was clipped by 6 bases and J by 2 bases; unmatched bases: 6. This CDR3 reads CASSLTGGVTDTQYF. The CDR3 DNA is TGTGCCAGCAGCCTGACAGGGGGGGTCACAGATACGCAGTATTTT.

This clonotype was observed a few times. CDR3 sequence: CASSLPHRGLRTEAFF. The CDR3 DNA is TGTGCCAGCAGTCTCCCCCACAGGGGGCTACGCACTGAAGCTTTCTTT. This chain joins TRBV12-3 or TRBV12-4 and TRBJ1-1; the match to TRBD1 covers 9 bases. CDR3 length equals 16 residues. V dropped 5 bases and J dropped 4; count of bases not matched to a gene: 11.

The rearrangement links TRBV7-2 to TRBJ2-5; a weak D match, TRBD2 (6 bases). The V gene's germline CDR1 is SGHTA and CDR2 FQGNSA. The CDR3 consists of 15 residues. V lost 3 bases to trimming and J lost 2 bases, with 13 bases between them. CDR3 DNA: TGTGCCAGCAGCTTCGAGCGGGCCCGACAAGAGACCCAGTACTTC. This codes for CASSFERARQETQYF.